These T cell receptor beta chains were read from a single sample in a study of T cells in pancreatic ductal adenocarcinoma. The data were produced by immunoSEQ multiplex PCR, yet TCRdb's version contains in-frame clones alone and is incomplete. This sample has more than 85,000 clones, with roughly 96% found just once. Material: PBMCs. Receptor source: a human donor with pancreatic ductal adenocarcinoma. CDR3s include the opening cysteine and the closing phenylalanine or tryptophan. A D gene is named only where the DNA matches it firmly. Size is omitted from some rows. Given values are once, few, many or a class for expanded clones.

v_gene: TRBV28
j_gene: TRBJ2-7
d_gene: TRBD2
abundance: .
CDR3nt: TGTGCCAGCAGCTCCGCTTCTAGCGGGAGCTCCTACGAGCAGTACTTC
CDR3aa: CASSSASSGSSYEQYF

v_gene: TRBV19
j_gene: TRBJ1-5
d_gene: TRBD1
abundance: .
CDR3nt: TGTGCCAGTAGCGAGACAGGGGGCAATCAGCCCCAGCATTTT
CDR3aa: CASSETGGNQPQHF

v_gene: TRBV19
j_gene: TRBJ2-7
d_gene: .
abundance: .
CDR3nt: TGTGCCAGTAGTATAGGTCGGGGGAGCGGCGCCTACGAGCAGTACTTC
CDR3aa: CASSIGRGSGAYEQYF

v_gene: TRBV29-1
j_gene: TRBJ1-4
d_gene: .
abundance: .
CDR3nt: TGCAGCGCCGGCGGGGGGCAGGATGAAAAACTGTTTTTT
CDR3aa: CSAGGGQDEKLFF

v_gene: TRBV7-2
j_gene: TRBJ2-5
d_gene: .
abundance: .
CDR3nt: TGTGCCAGCAGCTCCACTCTTATTGGGACCCAGTACTTC
CDR3aa: CASSSTLIGTQYF

v_gene: TRBV7-2
j_gene: TRBJ2-7
d_gene: .
abundance: .
CDR3nt: TGTGCCAGCAGCCAAAGAAGGGGGGGGGCCAGTTACGAGCAGTACTTC
CDR3aa: CASSQRRGGASYEQYF

v_gene: TRBV7-2
j_gene: TRBJ2-3
d_gene: .
abundance: .
CDR3nt: TGTGCCAGCAGCTTAGTTCCAGCGGGCAGCACAGATACGCAGTATTTT
CDR3aa: CASSLVPAGSTDTQYF

v_gene: TRBV11-2
j_gene: TRBJ2-7
d_gene: TRBD2
abundance: .
CDR3nt: TGTGCCAGCAGCGGGCTAGCGGGATGGTACGAGCAGTACTTC
CDR3aa: CASSGLAGWYEQYF

v_gene: TRBV9
j_gene: TRBJ2-2
d_gene: .
abundance: once
CDR3nt: TGTGCCAGCAGCGTAGGAGTGTTAGACGGGGAGCTGTTTTTT
CDR3aa: CASSVGVLDGELFF

v_gene: TRBV6-4
j_gene: TRBJ2-7
d_gene: .
abundance: .
CDR3nt: TGTGCCAGCAGTCTTATTAGCGGATCGAGCTACGAGCAGTACTTC
CDR3aa: CASSLISGSSYEQYF